This passage covers 10 T cell receptor beta chains from one sample sequenced in a study of T cell repertoires in cytomegalovirus infection. TCRdb re-called the reads with MiXCR, one entry per CDR3 protein. The table has over 200,000 distinct CDR3 sequences, roughly an eighth seen once. What was sequenced was PBMCs. The origin of the receptors is a human donor in good health (CMV status not recorded). Some clones in this sample may be carry-over from other donors' samples.

The J gene is TRBJ2-7, the V gene TRBV6-1; D might be TRBD2 (5 bases). The V and J ends lost 8 bases and 0 bases respectively, with 14 bases between them. CDR3 length: 14 residues. Germline V gene sequence: CDR1 MNHNS, CDR2 SASEGT. CDR3 in DNA: TGTGCCAGCCGTCGGACTGCTAGCTCCTACGAGCAGTACTTC. It codes for CASRRTASSYEQYF.

Turning to this clonotype: This could be a read error, since a much larger clone is one nucleotide away. J is TRBJ1-5 and V is TRBV4-1; no definite D call. CDR1 is MGHRA and CDR2 is YSYEKL in the germline V gene. This CDR3 contains 18 residues. The DNA of the CDR3 is TGCACCAGCAGCCAAGATCTCCGGAGGGAGTTCAGCAATCAGCCCCAGCATTTT. It encodes CTSSQDLRREFSNQPQHF.

There are many counts of this clonotype. This CDR3 reads CASSPPGGGSENEQFF. Written as DNA, the CDR3 is TGTGCCAGCAGCCCCCCAGGGGGCGGGAGTGAGAATGAGCAGTTCTTC. The chain carries TRBV7-3 and TRBJ2-1; D might be TRBD1 (8 bases). From germline, CDR1 is SGHTA and CDR2 FQGTGA. Trimming took off 5 bases at V and 7 bases at J, with 21 bases between the two ends. The CDR3 sequence is 16 residues long.

This clonotype showed up just a few times. V gene TRBV3-1 combines with J gene TRBJ1-2; D remains unclear. Germline V gene data show CDR1 as LGHDT and CDR2 as YNNKEL (reference sequence). V was pared by 1 base and J by 7 bases, with 10 bases between. CDR3 length equals 13 residues. Here the CDR3 reads CASSQALESGYTF. For the CDR3, the DNA is TGTGCCAGCAGCCAAGCCCTCGAAAGTGGCTACACCTTC.

The sample holds a few counts of this clonotype. The rearrangement joins TRBV9 to TRBJ1-1; no firm D call. The CDR3 is 13 amino acids. V lost 4 bases and J 4 bases, leaving 11 bases between the germline ends. Germline values: CDR1 SGDLS, CDR2 YYNGEE. The CDR3 bases are TGTGCCAGCAGCCCCGAGGGCACCACTGAAGCTTTCTTT. It codes for CASSPEGTTEAFF.

The chain couples TRBV19 to TRBJ1-6; no definite D call. The ends were cut back, 5 bases at V and 9 bases at J, with 14 bases in the middle. CDR1 and CDR2 from the germline V gene are LNHDA and SQIVND (reference sequence). CDR3 length equals 14 residues. Written as DNA, the CDR3 is TGTGCCAGTAGTCCACTCCTAGGAAGTTCACCCCTCCACTTT. Its protein product is CASSPLLGSSPLHF.

The V call is TRBV9, the J call TRBJ2-3, with TRBD2 matching 9 bases. The CDR3 covers 18 residues. Germline V CDR1 and CDR2: SGDLS, YYNGEE. With V trimmed by 4 bases and J by 5 bases, 17 bases remained unmatched. The CDR3 bases are TGTGCCAGCAGCTCGACCCTCGGGTTAGCGGGAGTTAAAGATACGCAGTATTTT. Its translation: CASSSTLGLAGVKDTQYF.

This clonotype was observed at least ten times. V is TRBV6-4 and J is TRBJ2-2, with D possibly matching TRBD2 (6 bases). The CDR3 has 14 amino acids. In germline, CDR1 is MRHNA, CDR2 SNTAGT. V was clipped by 3 bases and J by 8 bases, with 13 bases between them. The CDR3 nucleotides are TGTGCCAGCAGTGAAACGGGAGAGACGGGGGAGCTGTTTTTT. This encodes CASSETGETGELFF.

The table lists this clonotype with many counts. A junction boundary mismatches the germline segment, possibly from a read error. For the CDR3, the DNA is TGTGCCAGCAGTTTAGGGTACAAGGAGGGCACTGAAGCTTTCTTT. It is translated as CASSLGYKEGTEAFF. The rearrangement uses TRBV7-8 and TRBJ1-1, with no clear D. The length of the CDR3 is 15 residues. Germline V CDR1 and CDR2: SGHVS, FQNEAQ.

This clonotype was found many times. The gene calls are TRBV28 and TRBJ2-1, with D unresolved. CDR1 is MDHEN, CDR2 SYDVKM, per germline. The germline V and J ends were trimmed by 2 bases and 0 bases, with 11 bases remaining between them. This CDR3 region has 16 residues. The DNA of the CDR3 is TGTGCCAGCAGTTTAGAGGCCTTGAGCTCCTACAATGAGCAGTTCTTC. It encodes CASSLEALSSYNEQFF.